The 25 T cell receptor beta chains below come from one sample, sequenced in a study of early T cells in non-severe SARS-CoV-2 infection. TCRdb ran MiXCR on the 5' RACE reads and lists one entry per CDR3 protein. The sample has about 77,000 distinct CDR3 sequences, around 17% seen once. The sample comprised whole blood. Receptor source: an adult who was a healthcare worker with PCR-confirmed SARS-CoV-2 infection or an uninfected control (not recorded which).

The genes are TRBV4-1 and TRBJ2-1; D possibly uses TRBD1 or TRBD2 (6 bases each). With 3 bases removed from V and 16 bases from J, the gap between germline ends came to 13 bases. Germline V gene sequence: CDR1 MGHRA, CDR2 YSYEKL. The CDR3 has 11 residues. This CDR3 is CASSHLGGHFF. For the CDR3, the DNA is TGCGCCAGCAGCCACCTAGGGGGGCACTTCTTC.

This clonotype was counted a few times. The rearrangement links TRBV27 to TRBJ2-1; D is unclear. The CDR3 consists of 14 residues. The germline CDR1 and CDR2 sequences are MNHEY and SMNVEV (reference sequence). Trimming shortened V by 0 bases and J by 6 bases, and 9 bases separated the two germline ends. The CDR3 DNA sequence: TGTGCCAGCAGTTTATCGACCCCACCCAATGAGCAGTTCTTC. Translating it yields CASSLSTPPNEQFF.

The chain combines TRBV9 with TRBJ2-3; 11 bases are shared with TRBD2. V lost 3 bases to trimming and J lost 2 bases; unmatched junction nucleotides: 2. The CDR3 consists of 15 residues. The germline CDR1 and CDR2 sequences are SGDLS and YYNGEE. This CDR3 reads CASSATSGNTDTQYF. In DNA, the CDR3 is TGTGCCAGCAGCGCGACTAGCGGGAACACAGATACGCAGTATTTT.

The chain uses TRBV5-1 and TRBJ2-7; D not resolved. CDR3 size: 11 residues. V lost 6 bases, J lost 7 bases, and 11 bases lay in between. Germline V gene lookup returns CDR1 SGHRS and CDR2 YFSETQ. The DNA of the CDR3 is TGCGCCAGCAATGGGAATCGAGAGCAGTACTTC. Amino acid sequence: CASNGNREQYF.

The chain joins TRBV5-1 to TRBJ2-1; D is perhaps TRBD2 (6 bases). Germline V CDR1 and CDR2: SGHRS, YFSETQ. This CDR3 is 15 amino acids long. V was pared by 5 bases and J by 4 bases, with 16 bases between. CDR3 nucleotides: TGCGCCAGCAGACTTGCCGGGACTGAGTACAATGAGCAGTTCTTC. Amino acids: CASRLAGTEYNEQFF.

This clonotype was found a few times. The rearrangement uses TRBV7-9 and TRBJ2-3; no definite D call. This CDR3 contains 11 residues. CDR1 is SEHNR and CDR2 is FQNEAQ in the germline V gene (reference sequence). Trimming took off 5 bases at V and 6 bases at J, with 6 bases between the two ends. This CDR3 is CASSPLDTQYF. CDR3 bases: TGTGCCAGCAGCCCCTTGGATACGCAGTATTTT.

This clonotype was seen repeatedly, ten times or more. V usage is TRBV7-9 and J usage is TRBJ1-2; a weak D match, TRBD1 (5 bases). CDR3 length equals 15 residues. In germline, CDR1 is SEHNR, CDR2 FQNEAQ (reference sequence). Trimming left V 3 bases short and J 8 bases short, with 19 bases between. The CDR3 loop reads CASSFGAAPASGYTF. The CDR3 DNA follows: TGTGCCAGCAGCTTTGGGGCAGCACCCGCGTCCGGCTACACCTTC. Based on the CDR3 plus reference TRBV7-9 and TRBJ1-2, the full variable domain is DTGVSQNPRHKITKRGQNVTFRCDPISEHNRLYWYRQTLGQGPEFLTYFQNEAQLEKSRLLSDRFSAERPKGSFSTLEIQRTEQGDSAMYLCASSFGAAPASGYTFGSGTRLTVV.

This chain uses TRBV12-3 or TRBV12-4 with TRBJ2-3, with D possibly matching TRBD2 (5 bases). The V end lost 4 bases, the J end lost 3 bases, and 14 bases lay between the germline ends. The length of the CDR3 is 15 residues. The CDR3 protein is CASSSAGSRTDTQYF. The CDR3 DNA reads as TGTGCCAGCAGTTCGGCGGGCTCCCGGACAGATACGCAGTATTTT.

This clonotype was counted only a few times. This sequence joins TRBV7-3 and TRBJ2-1; 8 nucleotides agree with TRBD2. The CDR3 is made up of 13 amino acids. Germline CDR1 is SGHTA and CDR2 is FQGTGA. The trim removed 2 bases at V and 6 bases at J, leaving 0 bases unmatched. The CDR3 reads CASSLAGGNEQFF. The CDR3 nucleotides read TGTGCCAGCAGCTTAGCGGGGGGCAATGAGCAGTTCTTC.

This clonotype was picked up a small number of times. This chain uses TRBV11-2 with TRBJ1-1; D is ambiguous. Germline V gene data show CDR1 as SGHAT and CDR2 as FQNNGV. V was cut by 0 bases and J by 1 base, with 6 bases left in between. This CDR3 is 14 amino acids long. The chain's CDR3 is CASSLDRWNTEAFF. The DNA of the CDR3 is TGTGCCAGCAGCTTAGATAGGTGGAACACTGAAGCTTTCTTT.

The V call is TRBV30, the J call TRBJ1-1; D is uncertain. Trimming pared 5 bases from V and 10 bases from J, leaving 14 bases between. Germline CDR1 is GTSNPN and CDR2 is SVGIG (reference sequence). The CDR3 spans 11 residues. CDR3 region: CAWDQTGRAFF. The CDR3 DNA is TGTGCCTGGGACCAGACGGGAAGAGCTTTCTTT.

This chain links TRBV2 with TRBJ1-2; D is perhaps TRBD1 (6 bases). CDR1 and CDR2 (germline): SNHLY, FYNNEI. The length of the CDR3 is 15 residues. The V gene lost 6 bases and the J gene lost 4 bases, with 18 bases spanning the gap. The CDR3 region is CASSTAGGAIYGYTF. In DNA, the CDR3 is TGTGCCAGCAGCACGGCTGGGGGGGCAATCTATGGCTACACCTTC.

This clonotype occurred a few times. The rearrangement joins TRBV6-1 to TRBJ2-2, with 7 bases that match TRBD1. The CDR3 length is 14 residues. J was trimmed by 6 bases and V by 4 bases; bases with no gene match: 5. The V gene's germline CDR1 is MNHNS and CDR2 SASEGT. CDR3 loop: CASSVETGAGELFF. The CDR3 DNA reads TGTGCCAGCAGTGTCGAAACAGGGGCCGGGGAGCTGTTTTTT.

The chain combines TRBV4-1 with TRBJ1-1; D is ambiguous. The CDR3 has 16 amino acids. Trimming removed 2 bases from V and 1 base from J, with 14 bases in between. Per the germline V gene, CDR1 is MGHRA and CDR2 is YSYEKL. In nucleotides, the CDR3 is TGCGCCAGCAGCCAAACCTCCTCGACCTCGAACACTGAAGCTTTCTTT. It encodes CASSQTSSTSNTEAFF.

The chain combines TRBV5-4 with TRBJ2-3, with D uncertain. Germline values: CDR1 SGHNT, CDR2 YYREEE (reference sequence). This CDR3 has 14 amino acids. V shed 0 bases and J shed 3 bases, with 8 bases lying between them. CDR3 DNA sequence: TGTGCCAGCAGCTTGGATGTGGGGACAGATACGCAGTATTTT. This gives the protein CASSLDVGTDTQYF.

The V call is TRBV28, the J call TRBJ1-6, with a possible D match to TRBD1 (5 bases). The germline V gene encodes CDR1 MDHEN and CDR2 SYDVKM. Trimming removed 2 bases from V and 0 bases from J, with 14 bases in between. CDR3 length equals 18 residues. The CDR3 bases are TGTGCCAGCAGTTTAGAGGCCCTTGGGGGCTCCTATAATTCACCCCTCCACTTT. Translation: CASSLEALGGSYNSPLHF.

This chain connects TRBV12-3 or TRBV12-4 to TRBJ1-3, with D maybe TRBD1 (5 bases). The CDR3 loop spans 14 amino acids. Trimming left V 6 bases short and J 0 bases short, with 9 bases between. This CDR3 reads CASSSGISGNTIYF. The CDR3 coding sequence is TGTGCCAGCAGCTCAGGGATCTCTGGAAACACCATATATTTT.

This clonotype was observed a handful of times. The rearrangement uses TRBV5-1 and TRBJ2-1; 9 bases are a match to TRBD2. Germline-derived CDR1 and CDR2 are SGHRS and YFSETQ. This CDR3 has 17 amino acids. Unmatched junction bases numbered 8, after V lost 4 bases and J lost 0 bases. The CDR3 is CASSTRLSGSSYNEQFF. CDR3 sequence (DNA): TGCGCCAGCAGCACACGGCTTAGCGGGAGCTCCTACAATGAGCAGTTCTTC. The entire variable domain, with the rest obtained from reference TRBV5-1 and TRBJ2-1, is as follows: KAGVTQTPRYLIKTRGQQVTLSCSPISGHRSVSWYQQTPGQGLQFLFEYFSETQRNKGNFPGRFSGRQFSNSRSEMNVSTLELGDSALYLCASSTRLSGSSYNEQFFGPGTRLTVL.

The CDR3 spells CSVEGQGVEQYF. The CDR3 DNA sequence: TGCAGCGTTGAAGGGCAGGGGGTCGAGCAGTACTTC. The genes are TRBV29-1 and TRBJ2-7; 7 nucleotides align to TRBD1. The CDR3 has 12 residues. Germline V lookup: CDR1 SQVTM, CDR2 ANQGSEA. Losses at the gene ends were 1 base for V and 6 bases for J; bases not matched to a gene: 3.

Only a few counts were recorded for this clonotype. CDR3 in amino acids: CAWVGRTGSTEQYF. CDR3 in DNA: TGTGCCTGGGTGGGGCGGACAGGGTCCACCGAGCAGTACTTC. The chain couples TRBV30 to TRBJ2-7; 8 bases agree with TRBD1. This CDR3 has 14 amino acids. In germline, CDR1 is GTSNPN, CDR2 SVGIG (reference sequence). J gave up 6 bases and V 5 bases, and 12 bases lay outside the gene matches.

The chain combines TRBV18 with TRBJ2-5; D remains unclear. Per the germline V gene, CDR1 is KGHSH and CDR2 is LQKENI. The CDR3 extends over 10 amino acids. Trimming stripped 8 bases from V and 1 base from J, with 2 bases between. The CDR3 protein is CASAQETQYF. CDR3 sequence (DNA): TGTGCCAGCGCCCAAGAGACCCAGTACTTC.

This clonotype was seen a few times. This rearrangement joins TRBV5-4 to TRBJ2-7; tentative D call: TRBD1 (5 bases). V was shortened by 0 bases and J by 2 bases, with 12 bases between the two germline ends. The CDR3 runs to 15 residues. CDR1 is SGHNT, CDR2 YYREEE, per germline (reference sequence). CDR3 residues: CASSLDKGKAYEQYF. The CDR3 DNA reads TGTGCCAGCAGCTTGGACAAGGGGAAGGCCTACGAGCAGTACTTC.

The chain is built from TRBV24-1 and TRBJ1-5; tentatively, D is TRBD1 (6 bases). The V gene's germline CDR1 is KGHDR and CDR2 SFDVKD. The CDR3 covers 14 residues. V dropped 4 bases and J dropped 5 bases, with 11 bases sitting between them. The DNA of the CDR3 is TGTGCCACCAGTGAGTCAACAGGGTATCAGCCCCAGCATTTT. Amino acids: CATSESTGYQPQHF.

The J gene is TRBJ1-6, the V gene TRBV12-5, with 7 bases matching TRBD1. The CDR3 contains 14 residues. Germline CDR1 LGHNT, CDR2 FRNRAP. V gave up 2 bases and J gave up 10 bases; unmatched junction bases: 5. In nucleotides, the CDR3 is TGTGCTAGTGGTTTGACAGGGGAGATCTCACCCCTCCACTTT. Protein product: CASGLTGEISPLHF.

This clonotype was seen more than once but under ten times. The V gene is TRBV7-9, the J gene TRBJ2-7, with TRBD1 matching over 9 bases. The V gene end was trimmed by 4 bases and the J gene end by 0 bases; junction bases not matched to a gene: 4. The CDR3 is 15 residues long. The germline CDR1 and CDR2 sequences are SEHNR and FQNEAQ (reference sequence). CDR3 protein: CASSWDRASSYEQYF. CDR3 bases: TGTGCCAGCAGCTGGGACAGGGCGAGCTCCTACGAGCAGTACTTC.